What follows are 27 T cell receptor beta chains derived from one specimen sequenced in a study of blood T cell repertoires in COVID-19. The table came from immunoSEQ multiplex PCR; TCRdb's copy has only in-frame clones and leaves some out. The sample consists of some 220,000 clones, about 79% of them appearing once. What was sequenced was peripheral blood. The origin of the receptors is a man aged 50-60 years with active or convalescent COVID-19.

The chain has TRBV5-1 and TRBJ1-5; the D gene is possibly TRBD1 (5 bases). The germline V gene encodes CDR1 SGHRS and CDR2 YFSETQ. Trimming shortened V by 0 bases and J by 0 bases, and 13 bases separated the two germline ends. This CDR3 region has 17 residues. The chain's CDR3 is CASSLDMTENSNQPQHF. The CDR3 coding sequence is TGCGCCAGCAGCTTGGATATGACAGAGAATAGCAATCAGCCCCAGCATTTT.

The chain couples TRBV3-1 (or the pseudogene TRBV3-2) to TRBJ2-1, with 8 positions matching TRBD1. The J segment lost 1 base and the V segment lost 0 bases, leaving 5 bases of the junction unmatched. The CDR3 covers 17 residues. CDR1 is LGHDT and CDR2 is YNNKEL in the germline V gene (reference sequence). This CDR3 reads CASSQERTGWSYNEQFF. For the CDR3, the DNA is TGTGCCAGCAGCCAAGAGAGGACAGGGTGGTCCTACAATGAGCAGTTCTTC.

This chain links TRBV27 with TRBJ1-3; 9 nucleotides agree with TRBD1. CDR1 is MNHEY and CDR2 is SMNVEV in the germline V gene (reference sequence). Losses at the gene ends were 5 bases for V and 2 bases for J; bases not matched to a gene: 4. CDR3 length: 15 residues. CDR3 protein: CASSRGQGTGNTIYF. The CDR3 region has the DNA TGTGCCAGCAGTAGGGGACAGGGTACTGGAAACACCATATATTTT.

The chain links TRBV6-2 or TRBV6-3 to TRBJ2-2, with 9 bases lining up with TRBD1. The CDR3 contains 15 residues. Germline CDR1 is MNHEY and CDR2 is SVGEGT. Trimming cost V 5 bases and J 4 bases; bases outside gene matches: 5. The DNA of the CDR3 is TGTGCCAGCAGTCGGACAGGGGACGGCACCGGGGAGCTGTTTTTT. Protein: CASSRTGDGTGELFF.

V is TRBV5-1 and J is TRBJ2-7, with 7 bases that match TRBD1. Trimming at V came to 3 bases and at J to 3 bases, leaving 6 bases not matched to a gene. Germline V gene lookup returns CDR1 SGHRS and CDR2 YFSETQ. CDR3 length: 14 residues. Here the CDR3 reads CASSSSGQNYEQYF. The CDR3 DNA sequence: TGCGCCAGCAGCTCCTCGGGACAGAACTACGAGCAGTACTTC. The full variable domain, its missing parts supplied by reference TRBV5-1 and TRBJ2-7, is KAGVTQTPRYLIKTRGQQVTLSCSPISGHRSVSWYQQTPGQGLQFLFEYFSETQRNKGNFPGRFSGRQFSNSRSEMNVSTLELGDSALYLCASSSSGQNYEQYFGPGTRLTVT.

The rearrangement uses TRBV7-2 and TRBJ1-5; tentative D call: TRBD1 (5 bases). V lost 3 bases, J lost 0 bases, and 12 bases lay in between. CDR3 length equals 16 residues. Germline values: CDR1 SGHTA, CDR2 FQGNSA. CDR3 sequence reads: CASSLGGVYSNQPQHF. The CDR3, as DNA: TGTGCCAGCAGCTTGGGAGGGGTCTATAGCAATCAGCCCCAGCATTTT.

The V and J genes are TRBV19 and TRBJ2-7; 7 bases agree with TRBD2. V shed 3 bases, J shed 2 bases, and the junction held 10 bases outside the gene matches. The CDR3 is 16 amino acids. Germline CDR1 LNHDA, CDR2 SQIVND (reference sequence). For the CDR3, the DNA is TGTGCCAGTAGTATCCCCCCCGGGAGGCCCACCTACGAGCAGTACTTC. Amino acids: CASSIPPGRPTYEQYF.

Only one count was recorded for this clone. This rearrangement joins TRBV2 to TRBJ1-2; a possible D gene is TRBD1 (5 bases). The CDR3 covers 14 residues. V was cut by 0 bases and J by 5 bases, with 10 bases left in between. Germline values: CDR1 SNHLY, CDR2 FYNNEI. The CDR3, as DNA: TGTGCCAGCAGTGAAGCGCGGGGGAGTTATGGCTACACCTTC. It is translated as CASSEARGSYGYTF.

This chain joins TRBV6-1 and TRBJ1-1; unclear D gene. Germline V lookup: CDR1 MNHNS, CDR2 SASEGT. V lost 7 bases, J lost 5 bases, and 11 bases lay in between. This CDR3 has 12 residues. CDR3 amino acids: CASTNRLTEAFF. The CDR3 bases are TGTGCCAGCACCAATCGGTTAACTGAAGCTTTCTTT.

This chain connects TRBV11-2 to TRBJ2-7; D may be TRBD1 (6 bases). The CDR3 covers 14 residues. In germline, CDR1 is SGHAT, CDR2 FQNNGV. V lost 1 base and J lost 3, with 10 bases in between. The CDR3 DNA is TGTGCCAGCAGCTTAGGGGTAGGGGGCTACGAGCAGTACTTC. It is translated as CASSLGVGGYEQYF.

V and J are TRBV6-2 or TRBV6-3 and TRBJ2-3; D might be TRBD1 (6 bases). This CDR3 is 15 amino acids long. The germline gives CDR1 MNHEY, CDR2 SVGEGT. V gave up 0 bases and J gave up 2 bases, with 9 bases separating them. The CDR3 bases are TGTGCCAGCAGTTACTCCGCAGGGGACACAGATACGCAGTATTTT. Translated, it gives CASSYSAGDTDTQYF.

This rearrangement joins TRBV5-6 to TRBJ1-2, with D unresolved. In germline, CDR1 is SGHDT, CDR2 YYEEEE. This CDR3 is 12 amino acids long. The V gene lost 4 bases and the J gene lost 10 bases, with 14 bases spanning the gap. CDR3 sequence reads: CASSTPLGDYTF. The CDR3 DNA follows: TGTGCCAGCAGCACCCCCTTGGGAGACTACACCTTC.

The CDR3 DNA follows: TGTGCCAGTAGTTCCGGACAGGGACTTGAGGATGAGCAGTTCTTC. Protein product: CASSSGQGLEDEQFF. This chain uses TRBV19 with TRBJ2-1; 8 bases align to TRBD1. Trimming removed 5 bases from V and 8 bases from J; junction bases left unmatched: 11. CDR1 is LNHDA, CDR2 SQIVND, per germline (reference sequence). This CDR3 region has 15 residues.

Turning to this clone: This may stem from a read error, because a much larger clone lies one nucleotide away. V is TRBV6-1 and J is TRBJ1-5, with 7 bases aligning to TRBD1. The CDR3 consists of 15 residues. The germline V gene has CDR1 MNHNS and CDR2 SASEGT. The J segment lost 2 bases and the V segment lost 2 bases, leaving 3 bases of the junction unmatched. The CDR3 sequence: CASSEWQGGNQPQHF. CDR3 nucleotides: TGTGCCAGCAGTGAATGGCAGGGGGGCAATCAGCCCCAGCATTTT.

This chain links TRBV6-5 with TRBJ1-1; D may be TRBD1 (5 bases). V lost 6 bases, J lost 1 base, and 9 bases lay in between. The CDR3 is made up of 13 amino acids. Germline assignment: CDR1 MNHEY and CDR2 SVGAGI. DNA for the CDR3: TGTGCCAGCAGGGGGCTTGCGAACACTGAAGCTTTCTTT. Translating gives CASRGLANTEAFF.

J is TRBJ2-3 and V is TRBV5-4; 7 nucleotides agree with TRBD2. The CDR3 is made up of 12 amino acids. V lost 4 bases and J lost 14; bases outside the gene matches: 10. Germline V CDR1 and CDR2: SGHNT, YYREEE (reference sequence). The DNA of the CDR3 is TGTGCCAGCAGCCCGGGGGGACCCAAATGGTATTTT. It specifies CASSPGGPKWYF. The full variable domain, completed using reference TRBV5-4 and TRBJ2-3, is ETGVTQSPTHLIKTRGQQVTLRCSSQSGHNTVSWYQQALGQGPQFIFQYYREEENGRGNFPPRFSGLQFPNYSSELNVNALELDDSALYLCASSPGGPKWYFGPGTRLTVL.

The V call is TRBV7-2, the J call TRBJ2-4, with 7 bases aligning to TRBD1. Germline loops: CDR1 SGHTA, CDR2 FQGNSA. The trim removed 1 base at V and 0 bases at J, leaving 9 bases unmatched. CDR3 length equals 18 residues. CDR3 protein: CASSLVPGTELAKNIQYF. The CDR3 DNA sequence: TGTGCCAGCAGCTTAGTCCCCGGGACAGAGCTAGCCAAAAACATTCAGTACTTC.

The chain uses TRBV11-2 and TRBJ1-1; TRBD1 is a possible D gene (5 bases). This CDR3 spans 14 amino acids. Trimming stripped 2 bases from V and 7 bases from J, with 14 bases between. Germline V CDR1 and CDR2: SGHAT, FQNNGV. The CDR3 bases are TGTGCCAGCAGCTTATACAGGATCGGAGATGAAGCTTTCTTT. This encodes CASSLYRIGDEAFF. The entire variable domain, with the rest obtained from reference TRBV11-2 and TRBJ1-1, is as follows: EAGVAQSPRYKIIEKRQSVAFWCNPISGHATLYWYQQILGQGPKLLIQFQNNGVVDDSQLPKDRFSAERLKGVDSTLKIQPAKLEDSAVYLCASSLYRIGDEAFFGQGTRLTVV.

This chain connects TRBV27 to TRBJ2-7; 7 nucleotides agree with TRBD2. Per germline, CDR1 MNHEY and CDR2 SMNVEV (reference sequence). The CDR3 extends over 14 amino acids. Trimming at V came to 6 bases and at J to 5 bases, leaving 10 bases not matched to a gene. The DNA for the CDR3 is TGTGCCAGCAGGCCGACGGGGGGTTTCGACGAGCAGTACGTC. Translation gives CASRPTGGFDEQYV.

The J gene is TRBJ2-7, the V gene TRBV5-1; tentative D call: TRBD1 (6 bases). The germline V gene has CDR1 SGHRS and CDR2 YFSETQ. This CDR3 contains 13 residues. The V end lost 3 bases, the J end lost 5 bases, and 12 bases lay between the germline ends. CDR3 loop: CASSSQGSDEQYF. The CDR3 DNA reads TGCGCCAGCAGCTCACAGGGTTCTGACGAGCAGTACTTC.

The chain couples TRBV6-2 or TRBV6-3 to TRBJ2-7; D is perhaps TRBD2 (5 bases). The V and J ends lost 5 bases and 2 bases respectively, with 16 bases between them. This CDR3 spans 15 amino acids. CDR1 is MNHEY, CDR2 SVGEGT, per germline. In DNA form, the CDR3 reads TGTGCCAGCAGTAACCCGGGAAACTTAACCTACGAGCAGTACTTC. Translation gives CASSNPGNLTYEQYF.

With respect to this clone: Other DNA sequences from this sample encode an identical CDR3 as well. This chain uses TRBV28 with TRBJ2-7; 13 bases are shared with TRBD2. CDR1 is MDHEN, CDR2 SYDVKM, per germline. CDR3 length: 15 amino acids. V gave up 2 bases and J gave up 2 bases; unmatched junction bases: 0. CDR3 loop: CASSLTSGRAYEQYF. CDR3 sequence (DNA): TGTGCCAGCAGTTTAACTAGCGGGAGGGCCTACGAGCAGTACTTC.

This clone was seen a handful of times. CDR3 in DNA: TGTGCCAGCGGGGGCGGGAGCCAAGAGACCCAGTACTTC. It translates to CASGGGSQETQYF. V usage is TRBV28 and J usage is TRBJ2-5, with a tentative D call TRBD2 (7 bases). The germline gives CDR1 MDHEN, CDR2 SYDVKM. The CDR3 contains 13 residues. V shed 8 bases and J shed 1 base, with 11 bases lying between them. Drawing the rest from reference TRBV28 and TRBJ2-5, the complete variable domain is DVKVTQSSRYLVKRTGEKVFLECVQDMDHENMFWYRQDPGLGLRLIYFSYDVKMKEKGDIPEGYSVSREKKERFSLILESASTNQTSMYLCASGGGSQETQYFGPGTRLLVL.

The chain is built from TRBV11-3 and TRBJ2-7; TRBD1 matches at 11 bases. Trimming took 1 base from V and 3 from J; bases not matched to a gene: 8. The germline gives CDR1 SGHNT, CDR2 YENEEA. The CDR3 length is 17 residues. The CDR3 loop is CASSLAGTGGMGYEQYF. For the CDR3, the DNA is TGTGCCAGCAGCTTAGCCGGGACAGGGGGTATGGGCTACGAGCAGTACTTC.

The chain is built from TRBV28 and TRBJ1-5; TRBD1 aligns across 8 bases. CDR1 and CDR2 (germline): MDHEN, SYDVKM. The CDR3 totals 15 residues. With V trimmed by 4 bases and J by 4 bases, 6 bases remained unmatched. The CDR3 protein is CASSSTGEGNQPQHF. The CDR3 coding sequence is TGTGCCAGCAGTTCGACAGGGGAGGGGAATCAGCCCCAGCATTTT.

The V gene is TRBV28, the J gene TRBJ2-1, with 12 nucleotides matching TRBD2. The germline V gene encodes CDR1 MDHEN and CDR2 SYDVKM. Germline trimming cut 4 bases from V and 10 bases from J; bases unmatched to any gene: 11. The CDR3 is made up of 16 amino acids. CDR3 nucleotides: TGTGCCAGCAGTTCGACTAGCGGGAGTAGCTATGGAGAGCAGTTCTTC. As protein: CASSSTSGSSYGEQFF.

The CDR3 sequence: CASRSTGAETQYF. In DNA form, the CDR3 reads TGTGCCAGCAGATCGACAGGGGCAGAGACCCAGTACTTC. The genes are TRBV25-1 and TRBJ2-5, with TRBD1 matching over 8 bases. Germline loops: CDR1 MGHDK, CDR2 SYGVNS. V lost 6 bases to trimming and J lost 4 bases; unmatched junction nucleotides: 4. The length of the CDR3 is 13 residues.